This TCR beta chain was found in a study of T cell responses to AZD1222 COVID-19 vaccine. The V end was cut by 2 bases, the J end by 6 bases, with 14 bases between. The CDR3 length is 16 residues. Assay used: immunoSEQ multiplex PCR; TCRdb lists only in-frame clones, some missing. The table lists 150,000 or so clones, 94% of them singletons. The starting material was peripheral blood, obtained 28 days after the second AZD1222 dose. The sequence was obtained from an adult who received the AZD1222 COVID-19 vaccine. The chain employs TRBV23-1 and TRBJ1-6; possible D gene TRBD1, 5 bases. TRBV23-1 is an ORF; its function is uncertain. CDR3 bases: TGCGCCAGCAGTCAAAACGACAGCGACCCTAATTCACCCCTCCACTTT. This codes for CASSQNDSDPNSPLHF.